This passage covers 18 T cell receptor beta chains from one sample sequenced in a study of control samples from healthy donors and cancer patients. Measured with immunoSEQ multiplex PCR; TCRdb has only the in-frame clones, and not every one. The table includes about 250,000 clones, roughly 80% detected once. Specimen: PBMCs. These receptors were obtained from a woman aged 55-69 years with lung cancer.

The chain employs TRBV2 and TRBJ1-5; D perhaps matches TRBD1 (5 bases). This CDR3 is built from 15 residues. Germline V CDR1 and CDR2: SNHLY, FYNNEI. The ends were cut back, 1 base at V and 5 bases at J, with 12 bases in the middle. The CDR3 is CASSEERGRYQPQHF. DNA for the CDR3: TGTGCCAGCAGTGAAGAAAGGGGTAGATATCAGCCCCAGCATTTT.

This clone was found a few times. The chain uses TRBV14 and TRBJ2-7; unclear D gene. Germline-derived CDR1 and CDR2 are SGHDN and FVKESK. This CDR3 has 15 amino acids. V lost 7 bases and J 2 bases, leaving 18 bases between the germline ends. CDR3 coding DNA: TGTGCCAGCATGGCCCTTAGGTCTAGGCCCTACGAGCAGTACTTC. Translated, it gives CASMALRSRPYEQYF. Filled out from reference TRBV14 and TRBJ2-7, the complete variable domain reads EAGVTQFPSHSVIEKGQTVTLRCDPISGHDNLYWYRRVMGKEIKFLLHFVKESKQDESGMPNNRFLAERTGGTYSTLKVQPAELEDSGVYFCASMALRSRPYEQYFGPGTRLTVT.

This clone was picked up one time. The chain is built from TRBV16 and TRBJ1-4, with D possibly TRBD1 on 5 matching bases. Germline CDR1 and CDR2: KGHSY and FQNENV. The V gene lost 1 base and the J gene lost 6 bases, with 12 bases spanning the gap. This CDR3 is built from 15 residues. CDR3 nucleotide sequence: TGTGCCAGCAGCCAATACCAGGGCTTGGATGAAAAACTGTTTTTT. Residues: CASSQYQGLDEKLFF.

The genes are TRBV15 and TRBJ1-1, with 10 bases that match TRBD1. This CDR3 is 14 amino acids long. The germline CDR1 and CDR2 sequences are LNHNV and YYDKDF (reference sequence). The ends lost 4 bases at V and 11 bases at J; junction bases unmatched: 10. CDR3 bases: TGTGCCACCAGCAAATCGACAGGGGGCACGGCGGCTTTCTTT. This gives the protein CATSKSTGGTAAFF.

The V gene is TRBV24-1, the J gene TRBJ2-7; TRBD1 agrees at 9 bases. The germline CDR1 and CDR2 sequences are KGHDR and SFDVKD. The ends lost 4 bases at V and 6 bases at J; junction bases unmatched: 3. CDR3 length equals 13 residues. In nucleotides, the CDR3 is TGTGCCACCAGTGAAGGACAGGGGCTCGAGCAGTACTTC. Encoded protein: CATSEGQGLEQYF.

The CDR3: CASSIAGDEQYF. In nucleotides, the CDR3 is TGTGCCAGTTCAATTGCAGGGGACGAGCAGTACTTC. The chain is built from TRBV19 and TRBJ2-7, with D tentatively TRBD1 (6 bases). The V gene lost 8 bases and the J gene lost 5 bases, with 13 bases spanning the gap. Looked up from germline, CDR1 is LNHDA and CDR2 is SQIVND (reference sequence). The CDR3 has 12 amino acids. Drawing the rest from reference TRBV19 and TRBJ2-7, the complete variable domain is DGGITQSPKYLFRKEGQNVTLSCEQNLNHDAMYWYRQDPGQGLRLIYYSQIVNDFQKGDIAEGYSVSREKKESFPLTVTSAQKNPTAFYLCASSIAGDEQYFGPGTRLTVT.

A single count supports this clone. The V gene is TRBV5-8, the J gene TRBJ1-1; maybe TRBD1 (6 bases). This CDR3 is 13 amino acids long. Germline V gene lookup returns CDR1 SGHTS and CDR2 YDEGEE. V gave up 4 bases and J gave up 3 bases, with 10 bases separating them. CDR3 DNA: TGTGCCAGCAGCACGGACAGTTACACTGAAGCTTTCTTT. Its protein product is CASSTDSYTEAFF.

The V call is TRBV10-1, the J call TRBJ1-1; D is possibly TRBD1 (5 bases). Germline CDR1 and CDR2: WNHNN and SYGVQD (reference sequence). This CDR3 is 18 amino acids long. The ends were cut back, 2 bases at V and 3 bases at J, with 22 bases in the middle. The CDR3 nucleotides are TGCGCCAGCAGTGAGCCGAACCCAGGGACGGGGAAGCACACTGAAGCTTTCTTT. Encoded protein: CASSEPNPGTGKHTEAFF.

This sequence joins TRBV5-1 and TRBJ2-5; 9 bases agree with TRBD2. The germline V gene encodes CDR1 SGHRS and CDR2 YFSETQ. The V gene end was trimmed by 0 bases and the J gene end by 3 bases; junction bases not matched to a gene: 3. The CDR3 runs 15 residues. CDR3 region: CASSLAPSGEETQYF. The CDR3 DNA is TGCGCCAGCAGCTTGGCCCCTAGCGGGGAAGAGACCCAGTACTTC. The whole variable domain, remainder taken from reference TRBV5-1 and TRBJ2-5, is KAGVTQTPRYLIKTRGQQVTLSCSPISGHRSVSWYQQTPGQGLQFLFEYFSETQRNKGNFPGRFSGRQFSNSRSEMNVSTLELGDSALYLCASSLAPSGEETQYFGPGTRLLVL.

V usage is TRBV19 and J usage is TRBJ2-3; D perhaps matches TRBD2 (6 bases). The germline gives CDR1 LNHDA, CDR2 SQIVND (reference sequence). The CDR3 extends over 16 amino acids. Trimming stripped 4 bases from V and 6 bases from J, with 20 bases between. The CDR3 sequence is CASSSQEAGSLDTQYF. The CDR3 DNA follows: TGTGCCAGTAGTAGCCAGGAGGCGGGGTCGTTGGATACGCAGTATTTT.

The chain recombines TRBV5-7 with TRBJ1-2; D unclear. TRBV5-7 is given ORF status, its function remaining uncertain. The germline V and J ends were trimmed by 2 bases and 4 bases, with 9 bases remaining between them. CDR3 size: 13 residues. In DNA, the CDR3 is TGTGCCAGCAGCTTTTGGATCATCTATGGCTACACCTTC. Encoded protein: CASSFWIIYGYTF.

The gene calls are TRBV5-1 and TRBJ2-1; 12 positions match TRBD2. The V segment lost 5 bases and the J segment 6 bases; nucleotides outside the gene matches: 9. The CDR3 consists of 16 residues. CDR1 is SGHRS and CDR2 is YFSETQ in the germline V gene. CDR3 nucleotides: TGCGCCAGCAGGGAGACTAGCGGGAGCTTCGGCAATGAGCAGTTCTTC. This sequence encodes CASRETSGSFGNEQFF.

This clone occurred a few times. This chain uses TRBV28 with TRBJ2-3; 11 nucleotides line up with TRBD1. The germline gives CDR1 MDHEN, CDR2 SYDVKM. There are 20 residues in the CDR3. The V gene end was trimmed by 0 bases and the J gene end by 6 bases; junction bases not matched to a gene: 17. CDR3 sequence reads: CASSLWDFKDRGPKGDTQYF. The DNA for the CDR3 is TGTGCCAGCAGTTTATGGGACTTCAAGGACAGGGGGCCGAAGGGGGATACGCAGTATTTT.

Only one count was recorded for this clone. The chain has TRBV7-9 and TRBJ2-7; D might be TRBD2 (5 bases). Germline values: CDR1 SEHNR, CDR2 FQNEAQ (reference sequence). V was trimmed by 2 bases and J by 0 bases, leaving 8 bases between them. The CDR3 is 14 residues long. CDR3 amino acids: CASSLSGTSYEQYF. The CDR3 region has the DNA TGTGCCAGCAGCTTAAGCGGTACCTCCTACGAGCAGTACTTC.

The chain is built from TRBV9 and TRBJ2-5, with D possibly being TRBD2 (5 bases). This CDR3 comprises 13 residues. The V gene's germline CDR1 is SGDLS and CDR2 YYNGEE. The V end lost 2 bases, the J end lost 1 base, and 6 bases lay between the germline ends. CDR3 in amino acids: CASSVSGQETQYF. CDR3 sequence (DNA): TGTGCCAGCAGCGTCAGCGGCCAAGAGACCCAGTACTTC.

The CDR3 coding sequence is TGTGCCAGCAGTCTGACAGTGAGCAATCAGCCCCAGCATTTT. It translates to CASSLTVSNQPQHF. V is TRBV6-5 and J is TRBJ1-5, with a tentative D call TRBD1 (5 bases). The CDR3 covers 14 residues. With 5 bases removed from V and 1 base from J, the gap between germline ends came to 9 bases. Germline-derived CDR1 and CDR2 are MNHEY and SVGAGI.

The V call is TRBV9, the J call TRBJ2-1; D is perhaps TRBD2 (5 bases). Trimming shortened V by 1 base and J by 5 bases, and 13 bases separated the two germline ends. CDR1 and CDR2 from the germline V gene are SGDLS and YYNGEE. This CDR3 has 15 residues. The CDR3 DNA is TGTGCCAGCAGCGTATCGGTTAGCGCTAACAATGAGCAGTTCTTC. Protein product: CASSVSVSANNEQFF.

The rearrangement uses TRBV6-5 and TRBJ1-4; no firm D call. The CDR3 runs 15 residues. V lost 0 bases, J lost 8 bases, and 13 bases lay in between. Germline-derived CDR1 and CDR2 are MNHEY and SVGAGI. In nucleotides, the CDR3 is TGTGCCAGCAGTTACTCAGGAAATTTAGGAGAAAAACTGTTTTTT. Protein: CASSYSGNLGEKLFF.